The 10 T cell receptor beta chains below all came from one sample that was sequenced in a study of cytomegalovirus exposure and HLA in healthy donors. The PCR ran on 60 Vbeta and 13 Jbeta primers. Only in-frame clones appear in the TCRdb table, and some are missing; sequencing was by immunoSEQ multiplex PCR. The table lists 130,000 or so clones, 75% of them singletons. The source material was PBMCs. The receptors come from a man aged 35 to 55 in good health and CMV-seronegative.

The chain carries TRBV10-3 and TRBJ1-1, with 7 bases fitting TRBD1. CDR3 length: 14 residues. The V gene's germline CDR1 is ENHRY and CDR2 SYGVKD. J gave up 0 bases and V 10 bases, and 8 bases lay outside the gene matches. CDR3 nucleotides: TGTGCCAGTAAGACAGGGAGCCTGAACACTGAAGCTTTCTTT. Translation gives CASKTGSLNTEAFF.

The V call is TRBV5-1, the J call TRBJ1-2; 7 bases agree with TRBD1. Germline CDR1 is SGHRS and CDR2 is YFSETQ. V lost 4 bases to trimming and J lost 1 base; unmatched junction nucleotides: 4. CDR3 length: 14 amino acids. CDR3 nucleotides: TGCGCCAGCAGCGTTCAGGGGGTTAACTATGGCTACACCTTC. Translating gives CASSVQGVNYGYTF.

Here the CDR3 reads CASIKDSSYEQYF. CDR3 nucleotides: TGTGCCAGCATTAAGGACAGCTCCTACGAGCAGTACTTC. This chain uses TRBV6-1 with TRBJ2-7, with D tentatively TRBD1 (6 bases). Trimming removed 7 bases at V and 0 bases at J, with 10 bases between. CDR1 is MNHNS, CDR2 SASEGT, per germline. The CDR3 covers 13 residues.

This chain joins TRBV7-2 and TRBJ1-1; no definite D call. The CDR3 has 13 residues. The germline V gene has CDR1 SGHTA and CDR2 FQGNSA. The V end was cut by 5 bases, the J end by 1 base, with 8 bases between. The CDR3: CASSPRQNTEAFF. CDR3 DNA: TGTGCCAGCAGCCCCAGACAGAACACTGAAGCTTTCTTT.

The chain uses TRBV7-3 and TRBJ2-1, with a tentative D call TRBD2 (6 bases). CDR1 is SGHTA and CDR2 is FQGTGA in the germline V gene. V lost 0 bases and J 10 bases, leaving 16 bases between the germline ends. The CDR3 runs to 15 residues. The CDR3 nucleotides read TGTGCCAGCAGCTTAACAGGGGTGGGGGGAAACGAGCAGTTCTTC. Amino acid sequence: CASSLTGVGGNEQFF.

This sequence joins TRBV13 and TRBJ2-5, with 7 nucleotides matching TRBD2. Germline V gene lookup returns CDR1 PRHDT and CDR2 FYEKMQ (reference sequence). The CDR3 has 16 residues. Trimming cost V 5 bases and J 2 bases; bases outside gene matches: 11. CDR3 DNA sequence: TGTGCCAGCAGCCAAAGGGCGGGGGAACAACAAGAGACCCAGTACTTC. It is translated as CASSQRAGEQQETQYF.

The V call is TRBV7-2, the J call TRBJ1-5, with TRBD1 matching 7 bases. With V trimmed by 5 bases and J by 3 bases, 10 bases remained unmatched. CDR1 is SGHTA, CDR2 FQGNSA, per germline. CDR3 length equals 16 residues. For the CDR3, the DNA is TGTGCCAGCAGCCCATCCAGACAGGGCCCCAATCAGCCCCAGCATTTT. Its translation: CASSPSRQGPNQPQHF. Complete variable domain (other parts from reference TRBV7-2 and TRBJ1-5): GAGVSQSPSNKVTEKGKDVELRCDPISGHTALYWYRQSLGQGLEFLIYFQGNSAPDKSGLPSDRFSAERTGGSVSTLTIQRTQQEDSAVYLCASSPSRQGPNQPQHFGDGTRLSIL.

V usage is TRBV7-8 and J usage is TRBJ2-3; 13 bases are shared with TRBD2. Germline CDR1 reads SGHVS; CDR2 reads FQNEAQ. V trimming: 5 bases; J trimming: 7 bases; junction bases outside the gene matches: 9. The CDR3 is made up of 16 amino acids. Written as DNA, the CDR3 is TGTGCCAGCAGCCCCCGGACTAGCGGGGGTGGGTATACGCAGTATTTT. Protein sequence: CASSPRTSGGGYTQYF.

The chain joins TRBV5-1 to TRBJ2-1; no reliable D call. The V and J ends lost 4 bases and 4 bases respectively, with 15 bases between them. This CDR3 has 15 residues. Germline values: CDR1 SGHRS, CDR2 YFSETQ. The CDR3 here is CASSLRSPRYNEQFF. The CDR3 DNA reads TGCGCCAGCAGCCTCCGGAGCCCCCGTTACAATGAGCAGTTCTTC.

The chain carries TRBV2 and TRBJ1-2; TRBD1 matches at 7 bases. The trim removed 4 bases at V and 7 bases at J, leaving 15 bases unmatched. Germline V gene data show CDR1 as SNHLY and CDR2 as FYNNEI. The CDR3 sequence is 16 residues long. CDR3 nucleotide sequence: TGTGCCAGCAGTGGGAATAGGGGGCGCGAGTTATCTGGCTACACCTTC. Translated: CASSGNRGRELSGYTF. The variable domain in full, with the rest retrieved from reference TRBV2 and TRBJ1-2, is EPEVTQTPSHQVTQMGQEVILRCVPISNHLYFYWYRQILGQKVEFLVSFYNNEISEKSEIFDDQFSVERPDGSNFTLKIRSTKLEDSAMYFCASSGNRGRELSGYTFGSGTRLTVV.